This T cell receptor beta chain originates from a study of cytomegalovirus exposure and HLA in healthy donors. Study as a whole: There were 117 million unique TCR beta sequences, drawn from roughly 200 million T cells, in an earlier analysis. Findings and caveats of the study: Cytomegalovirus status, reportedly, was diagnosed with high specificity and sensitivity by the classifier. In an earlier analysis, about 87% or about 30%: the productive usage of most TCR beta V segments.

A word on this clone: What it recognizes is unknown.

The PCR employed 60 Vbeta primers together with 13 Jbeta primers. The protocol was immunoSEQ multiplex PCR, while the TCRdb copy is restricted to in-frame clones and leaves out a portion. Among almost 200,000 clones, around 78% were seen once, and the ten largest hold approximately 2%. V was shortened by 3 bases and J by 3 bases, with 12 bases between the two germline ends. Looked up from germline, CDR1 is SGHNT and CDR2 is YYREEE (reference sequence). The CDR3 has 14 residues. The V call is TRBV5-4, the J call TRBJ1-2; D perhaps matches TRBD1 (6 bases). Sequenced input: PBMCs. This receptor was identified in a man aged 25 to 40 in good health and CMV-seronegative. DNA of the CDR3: TGTGCCAGCAGCTCGCAGACAGGTGACTATGGCTACACCTTC. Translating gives CASSSQTGDYGYTF.